This T cell receptor beta chain is drawn from a study of OX40 agonist ivuxolimab in advanced cancers. The data were produced by immunoSEQ multiplex PCR, yet TCRdb's version contains in-frame clones alone and is incomplete. The sample lists tens of thousands of clones; 75% to 95% were seen once. Germline V gene sequence: CDR1 LGHNA, CDR2 YNFKEQ. V was trimmed by 3 bases and J by 6 bases, leaving 15 bases between them. The CDR3 sequence is 14 residues long. Sequencing used CD4+ or CD8+ T cells sorted from blood, obtained in a trial of the OX40 agonist ivuxolimab. The genes are TRBV4-2 and TRBJ2-7, with D possibly matching TRBD2 (5 bases). This receptor was obtained from an adult with an advanced solid tumor such as melanoma, head and neck, liver or kidney cancer. The DNA of the CDR3 is TGTGCCAGCAGCCATGCCGGGGAGCCGGCCGAGCAGTACTTC. Amino acids: CASSHAGEPAEQYF.